The 27 T cell receptor beta chains presented below share a single source sample, sequenced in a study of T cell responses to AZD1222 COVID-19 vaccine. Measured with immunoSEQ multiplex PCR; TCRdb has only the in-frame clones, and not every one. The sample lists 90,000 to 150,000 clones, about 90% occurring once. The sample here was peripheral blood, taken on day 0 of AZD1222 vaccination. The receptors come from an adult in good health.

The CDR3 sequence: CASSRRYRSGNTIYF. DNA for the CDR3: TGTGCCAGCAGTCGACGGTATAGAAGTGGAAACACCATATATTTT. The V and J genes are TRBV7-6 and TRBJ1-3; D is ambiguous. V lost 6 bases, J lost 3 bases, and 15 bases lay in between. Germline loops: CDR1 SGHVS, CDR2 FNYEAQ. The CDR3 spans 15 residues.

This chain links TRBV11-2 with TRBJ2-7; 11 bases are shared with TRBD2. The CDR3 consists of 16 residues. CDR1 and CDR2 (germline): SGHAT, FQNNGV. V gave up 4 bases and J gave up 4 bases; unmatched junction bases: 9. CDR3 region: CASSSLAGGIDYEQYF. In nucleotides, the CDR3 is TGTGCCAGCAGCTCATTAGCGGGAGGGATAGATTACGAGCAGTACTTC.

The genes are TRBV30 and TRBJ2-5; D unresolved. Germline-derived CDR1 and CDR2 are GTSNPN and SVGIG (reference sequence). With 2 bases removed from V and 2 bases from J, the gap between germline ends came to 9 bases. There are 13 residues in the CDR3. This CDR3 is CAWSRITQETQYF. DNA of the CDR3: TGTGCCTGGAGTCGAATAACTCAAGAGACCCAGTACTTC. Together with reference TRBV30 and TRBJ2-5, the CDR3 gives the full variable domain: SQTIHQWPATLVQPVGSPLSLECTVEGTSNPNLYWYRQAAGRGLQLLFYSVGIGQISSEVPQNLSASRPQDRQFILSSKKLLLSDSGFYLCAWSRITQETQYFGPGTRLLVL.

V and J are TRBV18 and TRBJ2-1, with unresolved D. Trimming pared 1 base from V and 4 bases from J, leaving 2 bases between. Germline V gene lookup returns CDR1 KGHSH and CDR2 LQKENI. The CDR3 contains 12 residues. The CDR3 loop is CASSPLYNEQFF. The CDR3 nucleotides read TGTGCCAGCTCACCACTGTACAATGAGCAGTTCTTC.

CDR3 DNA: TGTGCCAGCTCAGCACTACAGGGGGACACTGAAGCTTTCTTT. It yields the protein CASSALQGDTEAFF. V gene TRBV18 combines with J gene TRBJ1-1; 8 nucleotides agree with TRBD1. This CDR3 is 14 amino acids long. CDR1 is KGHSH, CDR2 LQKENI, per germline. V was clipped by 5 bases and J by 3 bases; unmatched bases: 5.

This clone was recorded once. The rearrangement links TRBV19 to TRBJ2-5; D gene ambiguous. The V end was cut by 7 bases, the J end by 3 bases, with 12 bases between. CDR3 size: 13 residues. Germline lookup yields CDR1 LNHDA and CDR2 SQIVND (reference sequence). CDR3 amino acids: CASNLIGEETQYF. The CDR3 DNA is TGTGCCAGTAACTTGATTGGTGAAGAGACCCAGTACTTC.

The chain is built from TRBV19 and TRBJ2-7, with D unclear. CDR3 length equals 15 residues. Germline-derived CDR1 and CDR2 are LNHDA and SQIVND (reference sequence). V dropped 3 bases and J dropped 7 bases, with 19 bases sitting between them. The CDR3: CASSIMAGSSWEQYF. The CDR3 DNA follows: TGTGCCAGTAGTATTATGGCAGGATCTTCCTGGGAGCAGTACTTC.

V is TRBV15 and J is TRBJ2-5; D possibly matches TRBD1 or TRBD2 (5 bases each). The V and J ends lost 1 base and 8 bases respectively, with 17 bases between them. Germline CDR1 and CDR2: LNHNV and YYDKDF (reference sequence). This CDR3 spans 15 amino acids. CDR3 loop: CATSRGGATPGTQYF. Written as DNA, the CDR3 is TGTGCCACCAGCAGAGGAGGGGCAACCCCAGGAACCCAGTACTTC. Variable domain in full (rest from reference TRBV15 and TRBJ2-5): DAMVIQNPRYQVTQFGKPVTLSCSQTLNHNVMYWYQQKSSQAPKLLFHYYDKDFNNEADTPDNFQSRRPNTSFCFLDIRSPGLGDTAMYLCATSRGGATPGTQYFGPGTRLLVL.

The chain is built from TRBV28 and TRBJ1-5; D may be TRBD1 (6 bases). The CDR3 totals 13 residues. Germline V gene sequence: CDR1 MDHEN, CDR2 SYDVKM. With 4 bases removed from V and 5 bases from J, the gap between germline ends came to 9 bases. The CDR3 DNA follows: TGTGCCAGCAGTTCGACAGGATATCAGCCCCAGCATTTT. Translation gives CASSSTGYQPQHF.

The genes are TRBV7-9 and TRBJ2-3, with D possibly being TRBD1 (5 bases). V dropped 6 bases and J dropped 3 bases, with 13 bases sitting between them. Germline lookup yields CDR1 SEHNR and CDR2 FQNEAQ (reference sequence). The CDR3 is 14 amino acids. Here the CDR3 reads CASSRTQGTDTQYF. The CDR3 DNA reads as TGTGCCAGCAGTCGCACTCAGGGAACAGATACGCAGTATTTT.

This chain joins TRBV5-1 and TRBJ1-3; no clear D. Germline V CDR1 and CDR2: SGHRS, YFSETQ. The CDR3 runs 14 residues. The germline V and J ends were trimmed by 7 bases and 0 bases, with 11 bases remaining between them. The CDR3 coding sequence is TGCGCCAGCGGCGAGCCATTCTCTGGAAACACCATATATTTT. Translation gives CASGEPFSGNTIYF.

In this sample, this clone turned up a few times. The gene calls are TRBV2 and TRBJ2-1, with 9 bases identical to TRBD1. CDR3 length: 12 amino acids. The germline CDR1 and CDR2 sequences are SNHLY and FYNNEI. V trimming: 6 bases; J trimming: 9 bases; junction bases outside the gene matches: 3. The CDR3 region has the DNA TGTGCCAGCAGGGGGACAGGGTCTGAGCAGTTCTTC. This translates into CASRGTGSEQFF. The full variable domain, completed using reference TRBV2 and TRBJ2-1, is EPEVTQTPSHQVTQMGQEVILRCVPISNHLYFYWYRQILGQKVEFLVSFYNNEISEKSEIFDDQFSVERPDGSNFTLKIRSTKLEDSAMYFCASRGTGSEQFFGPGTRLTVL.

The chain joins TRBV12-3 or TRBV12-4 to TRBJ2-3, with D possibly matching TRBD2 (5 bases). V was cut by 3 bases and J by 12 bases, with 13 bases left in between. CDR3 length: 12 amino acids. Here the CDR3 reads CASSFGPGSQYF. CDR3 nucleotide sequence: TGTGCCAGCAGTTTCGGTCCGGGAAGCCAGTATTTT.

The chain is built from TRBV7-9 and TRBJ2-5; D perhaps matches TRBD1 (6 bases). The CDR3 spans 12 residues. V gave up 5 bases and J gave up 5 bases, with 9 bases separating them. Germline V gene lookup returns CDR1 SEHNR and CDR2 FQNEAQ (reference sequence). CDR3 protein: CASSPQGETQYF. In DNA form, the CDR3 reads TGTGCCAGCAGCCCCCAGGGGGAGACCCAGTACTTC.

This clone was seen a single time. The genes are TRBV5-4 and TRBJ2-1; 9 nucleotides line up with TRBD2. The CDR3 consists of 18 residues. Germline lookup yields CDR1 SGHNT and CDR2 YYREEE (reference sequence). The ends lost 0 bases at V and 6 bases at J; junction bases unmatched: 13. DNA of the CDR3: TGTGCCAGCAGCTTGGGAGGGCTAGCGGGAAACGGACGCAATGAGCAGTTCTTC. Residues: CASSLGGLAGNGRNEQFF.

The rearrangement links TRBV4-1 to TRBJ1-3, with 9 bases lining up with TRBD1. The CDR3 sequence is 19 residues long. The ends lost 3 bases at V and 0 bases at J; junction bases unmatched: 12. Germline values: CDR1 MGHRA, CDR2 YSYEKL. The CDR3 nucleotides read TGCGCCAGCAGCCATGCAATTTCCGGGACAGGGCTCTCTGGAAACACCATATATTTT. It encodes CASSHAISGTGLSGNTIYF.

The sample holds one count of this clone. V usage is TRBV5-5 and J usage is TRBJ2-1; D unclear. The germline V gene has CDR1 SGHKS and CDR2 YYEKEE (reference sequence). V lost 6 bases, J lost 6 bases, and 4 bases lay in between. The CDR3 contains 10 residues. CDR3 protein: CASNLNEQFF. CDR3 coding DNA: TGTGCCAGCAACCTCAATGAGCAGTTCTTC.

The chain is built from TRBV14 and TRBJ1-1, with a weak D call TRBD1 (6 bases). The CDR3 extends over 14 amino acids. Germline CDR1 is SGHDN and CDR2 is FVKESK. Trimming took off 5 bases at V and 3 bases at J, with 13 bases between the two ends. Written as DNA, the CDR3 is TGTGCCAGCAGCTACAGGGCTTTGGACACTGAAGCTTTCTTT. Translated: CASSYRALDTEAFF.

The chain joins TRBV10-1 to TRBJ2-1, with D maybe TRBD2 (6 bases). The germline CDR1 and CDR2 sequences are WNHNN and SYGVQD (reference sequence). CDR3 length equals 14 residues. Trimming pared 4 bases from V and 6 bases from J, leaving 13 bases between. The CDR3 region is CASSGGGIVNEQFF. The CDR3 region has the DNA TGCGCCAGCAGTGGAGGAGGGATTGTCAATGAGCAGTTCTTC.

This clone was counted once. This chain connects TRBV7-3 to TRBJ2-1, with TRBD2 matching 7 bases. CDR1 and CDR2 from the germline V gene are SGHTA and FQGTGA. Unmatched junction bases numbered 2, after V lost 3 bases and J lost 0 bases. There are 15 residues in the CDR3. Here the CDR3 DNA reads TGTGCCAGCAGCTTCAGGACTAGCTCCTACAATGAGCAGTTCTTC. Its translation is CASSFRTSSYNEQFF. Variable domain in full (rest from reference TRBV7-3 and TRBJ2-1): GAGVSQTPSNKVTEKGKYVELRCDPISGHTALYWYRQSLGQGPEFLIYFQGTGAADDSGLPNDRFFAVRPEGSVSTLKIQRTERGDSAVYLCASSFRTSSYNEQFFGPGTRLTVL.

V gene TRBV7-2 combines with J gene TRBJ2-3, with 7 bases identical to TRBD2. V gave up 2 bases and J gave up 6 bases; unmatched junction bases: 20. In germline, CDR1 is SGHTA, CDR2 FQGNSA. This CDR3 contains 19 residues. CDR3 sequence reads: CASSLTPSGSSAVLDTQYF. The CDR3, as DNA: TGTGCCAGCAGCTTAACCCCTAGCGGAAGTTCAGCCGTTCTCGATACGCAGTATTTT.

The V and J genes are TRBV4-2 and TRBJ2-3, with 12 bases fitting TRBD2. There are 17 residues in the CDR3. Trimming cost V 1 base and J 4 bases; bases outside gene matches: 6. Germline V gene sequence: CDR1 LGHNA, CDR2 YNFKEQ. The CDR3 region has the DNA TGTGCCAGCAGCCAAGGGAAGACTAGCGGGGGCCCAGATACGCAGTATTTT. This encodes CASSQGKTSGGPDTQYF.

J is TRBJ2-3 and V is TRBV6-5; maybe TRBD2 (5 bases). Germline V gene data show CDR1 as MNHEY and CDR2 as SVGAGI. The CDR3 length is 16 residues. The V and J ends lost 2 bases and 0 bases respectively, with 12 bases between them. The CDR3 DNA reads TGTGCCAGCAGTTACGGGAGATATTCTAGCACAGATACGCAGTATTTT. It codes for CASSYGRYSSTDTQYF.

In DNA form, the CDR3 reads TGTGCCAGTCGGGTGTCAGCGGGGGTTAGCAATCAGCCCCAGCATTTT. Protein: CASRVSAGVSNQPQHF. The chain combines TRBV19 with TRBJ1-5; possible D gene TRBD1, 5 bases. Germline V lookup: CDR1 LNHDA, CDR2 SQIVND (reference sequence). V lost 8 bases and J 0 bases, leaving 17 bases between the germline ends. This CDR3 spans 16 amino acids.

The rearrangement links TRBV5-8 to TRBJ2-7; D is unresolved. Trimming left V 1 base short and J 2 bases short, with 7 bases between. This CDR3 region has 13 residues. The V gene's germline CDR1 is SGHTS and CDR2 YDEGEE. CDR3 nucleotide sequence: TGTGCCAGCAGCTTGCTTTTGGCCTACGAGCAGTACTTC. Amino acid sequence: CASSLLLAYEQYF.

The J gene is TRBJ2-7, the V gene TRBV3-1 (or the pseudogene TRBV3-2); tentative D call: TRBD1 (5 bases). The CDR3 sequence is 12 residues long. The V gene lost 0 bases and the J gene lost 9 bases, with 9 bases spanning the gap. CDR1 and CDR2 (germline): LGHDT, YNNKEL (reference sequence). The CDR3 spells CASSQDIGAQYF. DNA for the CDR3: TGTGCCAGCAGCCAAGATATTGGGGCGCAGTACTTC.

The chain joins TRBV19 to TRBJ1-4, with 7 bases identical to TRBD1. Per the germline V gene, CDR1 is LNHDA and CDR2 is SQIVND (reference sequence). V gave up 1 base and J gave up 5 bases; unmatched junction bases: 4. This CDR3 has 15 amino acids. In DNA, the CDR3 is TGTGCCAGTAGTATAGCGGGACAGCCAAATGAAAAACTGTTTTTT. Amino acid sequence: CASSIAGQPNEKLFF.